These 6 T cell receptor beta chains were sequenced from one sample in a study of cytomegalovirus exposure and HLA in healthy donors. The primer mix had 60 Vbeta and 13 Jbeta primers. The protocol was immunoSEQ multiplex PCR, while the TCRdb copy is restricted to in-frame clones and leaves out a portion. Of 100,000 to 150,000 clones in the sample, more than 65% were seen once. The specimen sequenced was PBMCs. All receptors derive from a woman in her sixties or seventies in good health and CMV-seropositive.

This chain uses TRBV5-4 with TRBJ2-5; D perhaps matches TRBD2 (5 bases). The germline V gene encodes CDR1 SGHNT and CDR2 YYREEE (reference sequence). Trimming removed 4 bases from V and 4 bases from J, with 14 bases in between. CDR3 length: 14 residues. CDR3 coding DNA: TGTGCCAGCAGCCCTGACGACTACGTAGAGACCCAGTACTTC. This gives the protein CASSPDDYVETQYF.

The genes are TRBV19 and TRBJ2-3; TRBD2 matches at 11 bases. The CDR3 contains 15 residues. Trimming removed 4 bases from V and 6 bases from J; junction bases left unmatched: 6. Germline V gene lookup returns CDR1 LNHDA and CDR2 SQIVND (reference sequence). DNA for the CDR3: TGTGCCAGTAGTAACCTAGCGGGGGGTTTTGATACGCAGTATTTT. Protein product: CASSNLAGGFDTQYF.

The V gene is TRBV11-2, the J gene TRBJ2-7, with D tentatively TRBD2 (6 bases). Between the trimmed V and J ends, which lost 1 base and 4 bases, there was a span of 14 bases. Germline V gives CDR1 SGHAT, CDR2 FQNNGV. CDR3 length equals 15 residues. CDR3: CASSLGPGSGYEQYF. CDR3 coding DNA: TGTGCCAGCAGCTTAGGGCCGGGCAGCGGGTACGAGCAGTACTTC.

The V and J genes are TRBV5-6 and TRBJ1-2, with D possibly being TRBD1 (6 bases). The CDR3 extends over 17 amino acids. V lost 3 bases, J lost 5 bases, and 23 bases lay in between. The germline V gene has CDR1 SGHDT and CDR2 YYEEEE. The CDR3 bases are TGTGCCAGCAGCTCCTCCCGGGGGGGAACAGGGAGGTATGGCTACACCTTC. It encodes CASSSSRGGTGRYGYTF.

This clone was detected only once. The gene calls are TRBV4-1 and TRBJ2-7; D might be TRBD1 (6 bases). V was cut by 0 bases and J by 6 bases, with 15 bases left in between. The CDR3 is 15 amino acids. Germline-derived CDR1 and CDR2 are MGHRA and YSYEKL. CDR3 protein: CASSQDVRGSLEQYF. CDR3 DNA: TGCGCCAGCAGCCAAGATGTCAGGGGATCGCTCGAGCAGTACTTC.

This chain links TRBV6-1 with TRBJ2-7, with a tentative D call TRBD1 (6 bases). CDR3 length: 11 residues. Germline V gives CDR1 MNHNS, CDR2 SASEGT. With 5 bases removed from V and 11 bases from J, the gap between germline ends came to 13 bases. CDR3 in amino acids: CASSSTGPKYF. CDR3 nucleotides: TGTGCCAGCAGTTCTACAGGGCCCAAGTACTTC.